The subject of this entry is one T cell receptor (beta chain). Its antigen is unidentified. Data came from immunoSEQ multiplex PCR; TCRdb stores just in-frame clones and leaves some out. The sample includes approximately 12,000 clones, roughly 84% of them seen just once. Per germline, CDR1 KGHSH and CDR2 LQKENI. The CDR3 is made up of 15 amino acids. Trimming left V 5 bases short and J 3 bases short, with 13 bases between. These data are taken from a study of graft-versus-host responses after intestinal transplantation. Overall study findings and caveats: Allografts of one patient group, those with graft-donor T cell macrochimerism, had high graft-versus-host to host-versus-graft clonal ratios.

This chain links TRBV18 with TRBJ1-4, with D possibly TRBD1 on 6 matching bases. The TCR originated in a human patient who received an intestinal transplant, so some T cells may come from the graft donor. The specimen was PBMCs, collected roughly 310 days after intestinal transplant. The CDR3 sequence: CASSLTGSANEKLFF. The CDR3 DNA follows: TGTGCCAGCTCATTAACAGGGTCCGCTAATGAAAAACTGTTTTTT.